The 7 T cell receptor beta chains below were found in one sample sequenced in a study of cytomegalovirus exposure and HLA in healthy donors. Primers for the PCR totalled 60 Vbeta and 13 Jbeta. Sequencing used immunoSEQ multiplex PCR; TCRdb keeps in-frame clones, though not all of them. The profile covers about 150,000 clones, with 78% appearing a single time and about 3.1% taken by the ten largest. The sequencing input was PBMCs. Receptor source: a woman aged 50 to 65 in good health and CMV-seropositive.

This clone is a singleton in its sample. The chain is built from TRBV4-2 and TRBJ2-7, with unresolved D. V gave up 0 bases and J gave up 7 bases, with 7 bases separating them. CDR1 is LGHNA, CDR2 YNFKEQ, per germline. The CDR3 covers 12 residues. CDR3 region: CASSQDSGEQYF. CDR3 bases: TGTGCCAGCAGCCAAGACTCGGGTGAGCAGTACTTC.

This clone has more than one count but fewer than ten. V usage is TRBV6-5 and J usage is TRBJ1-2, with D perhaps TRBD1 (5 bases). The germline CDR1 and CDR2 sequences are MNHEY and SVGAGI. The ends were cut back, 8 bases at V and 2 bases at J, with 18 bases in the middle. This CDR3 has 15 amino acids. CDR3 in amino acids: CASQGVGWGNYGYTF. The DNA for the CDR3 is TGTGCCAGCCAAGGGGTGGGGTGGGGAAACTATGGCTACACCTTC.

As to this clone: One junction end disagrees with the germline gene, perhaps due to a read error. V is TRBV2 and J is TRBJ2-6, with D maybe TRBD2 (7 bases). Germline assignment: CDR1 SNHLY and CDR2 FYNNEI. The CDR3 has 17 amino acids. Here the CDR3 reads CASSDGWGGRGANGLTF. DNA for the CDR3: TGTGCCAGCAGTGATGGGTGGGGGGGGCGCGGGGCCAACGGCCTGACTTTC.

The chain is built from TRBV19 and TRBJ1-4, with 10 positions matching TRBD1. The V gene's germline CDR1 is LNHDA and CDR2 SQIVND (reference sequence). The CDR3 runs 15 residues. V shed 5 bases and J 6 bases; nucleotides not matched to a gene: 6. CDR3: CASSLSGTGDEKLFF. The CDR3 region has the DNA TGTGCCAGTAGTCTCTCCGGGACAGGGGATGAAAAACTGTTTTTT.

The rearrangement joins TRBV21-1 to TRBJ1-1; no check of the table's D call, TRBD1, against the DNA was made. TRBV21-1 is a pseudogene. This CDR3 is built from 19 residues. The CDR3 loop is CASSNRDRGHRQSRTEAFF. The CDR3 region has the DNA TGTGCCAGCAGCAACCGGGACAGGGGGCATAGGCAGTCTCGCACTGAAGCTTTCTTT.

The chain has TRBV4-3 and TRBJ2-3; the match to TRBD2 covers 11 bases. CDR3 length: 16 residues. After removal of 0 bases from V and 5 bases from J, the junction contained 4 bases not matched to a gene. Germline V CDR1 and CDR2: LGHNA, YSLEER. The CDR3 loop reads CASSQDGTSGGDTQYF. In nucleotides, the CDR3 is TGCGCCAGCAGCCAAGATGGCACTAGCGGGGGAGATACGCAGTATTTT.

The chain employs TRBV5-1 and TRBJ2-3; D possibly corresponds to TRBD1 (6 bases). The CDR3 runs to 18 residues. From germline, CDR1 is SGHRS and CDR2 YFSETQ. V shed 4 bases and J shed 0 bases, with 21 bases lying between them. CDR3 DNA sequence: TGCGCCAGCAGCCTGTGGGGGCCAGGGGTCTCTAGCACAGATACGCAGTATTTT. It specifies CASSLWGPGVSSTDTQYF.